One sample yielded the 7 T cell receptor beta chains listed below, sequenced in a study of blood T cell repertoires in COVID-19. Repertoires were generated with immunoSEQ multiplex PCR, while TCRdb's copy carries only in-frame clones and drops some. Here the sample spans some 41,000 clones, around 83% being singletons. Input material: peripheral blood. These receptors were collected from a woman older than 75 with active or convalescent COVID-19.

The rearrangement joins TRBV19 to TRBJ1-5; TRBD1 aligns across 8 bases. The CDR3 is made up of 15 amino acids. Germline V gives CDR1 LNHDA, CDR2 SQIVND (reference sequence). J lost 3 bases, V lost 4 bases, and 5 bases had no gene match. The CDR3 DNA reads as TGTGCCAGTAGTACGTCAGGGGGCCACAATCAGCCCCAGCATTTT. Translation: CASSTSGGHNQPQHF.

CDR3 amino acids: CASSTDRIMNTEAFF. The CDR3 DNA reads as TGTGCCAGTAGTACCGACAGGATTATGAACACTGAAGCTTTCTTT. This chain uses TRBV19 with TRBJ1-1, with D possibly matching TRBD1 (6 bases). Germline V gives CDR1 LNHDA, CDR2 SQIVND (reference sequence). V lost 4 bases to trimming and J lost 0 bases, with 12 bases between them. The CDR3 is made up of 15 amino acids.

The chain has TRBV3-1 (or the pseudogene TRBV3-2) and TRBJ2-7; 7 bases align to TRBD1. After removal of 2 bases from V and 4 bases from J, the junction contained 2 bases not matched to a gene. This CDR3 comprises 13 residues. Germline-derived CDR1 and CDR2 are LGHDT and YNNKEL (reference sequence). The CDR3 loop is CASSQPQGYEQYF. In nucleotides, the CDR3 is TGTGCCAGCAGCCAACCACAGGGGTACGAGCAGTACTTC.

This chain connects TRBV28 to TRBJ1-1; D not resolved. The V gene lost 4 bases and the J gene lost 5 bases, with 8 bases spanning the gap. This CDR3 is 12 amino acids long. Germline V gives CDR1 MDHEN, CDR2 SYDVKM. Here the CDR3 reads CASSSVYTEAFF. The CDR3 nucleotides are TGTGCCAGCAGTTCTGTGTATACTGAAGCTTTCTTT. The variable domain in full, with the rest retrieved from reference TRBV28 and TRBJ1-1, is DVKVTQSSRYLVKRTGEKVFLECVQDMDHENMFWYRQDPGLGLRLIYFSYDVKMKEKGDIPEGYSVSREKKERFSLILESASTNQTSMYLCASSSVYTEAFFGQGTRLTVV.

The chain joins TRBV5-1 to TRBJ1-6; TRBD1 is a possible D gene (5 bases). The V gene's germline CDR1 is SGHRS and CDR2 YFSETQ. Between the trimmed V and J ends, which lost 4 bases and 9 bases, there was a span of 14 bases. The CDR3 is 14 amino acids. CDR3 in amino acids: CASSGGTVGSPLHF. In DNA form, the CDR3 reads TGCGCCAGCAGCGGCGGGACTGTTGGTTCACCCCTCCACTTT. Using reference TRBV5-1 and TRBJ1-6 for the parts outside the CDR3, the full variable domain is KAGVTQTPRYLIKTRGQQVTLSCSPISGHRSVSWYQQTPGQGLQFLFEYFSETQRNKGNFPGRFSGRQFSNSRSEMNVSTLELGDSALYLCASSGGTVGSPLHFGNGTRLTVT.

J is TRBJ2-2 and V is TRBV7-2, with D tentatively TRBD2 (6 bases). Trimming shortened V by 3 bases and J by 1 base, and 12 bases separated the two germline ends. Germline V lookup: CDR1 SGHTA, CDR2 FQGNSA. There are 16 residues in the CDR3. The CDR3 is CASSLERVENTGELFF. The DNA for the CDR3 is TGTGCCAGCAGCTTGGAGCGGGTAGAGAACACCGGGGAGCTGTTTTTT.

The chain joins TRBV28 to TRBJ2-3; D uncertain. CDR3 length: 15 amino acids. Trimming stripped 5 bases from V and 2 bases from J, with 14 bases between. Germline V gene sequence: CDR1 MDHEN, CDR2 SYDVKM. This CDR3 is CASSPVGAATDTQYF. CDR3 in DNA: TGTGCCAGCAGTCCCGTTGGTGCGGCCACAGATACGCAGTATTTT.